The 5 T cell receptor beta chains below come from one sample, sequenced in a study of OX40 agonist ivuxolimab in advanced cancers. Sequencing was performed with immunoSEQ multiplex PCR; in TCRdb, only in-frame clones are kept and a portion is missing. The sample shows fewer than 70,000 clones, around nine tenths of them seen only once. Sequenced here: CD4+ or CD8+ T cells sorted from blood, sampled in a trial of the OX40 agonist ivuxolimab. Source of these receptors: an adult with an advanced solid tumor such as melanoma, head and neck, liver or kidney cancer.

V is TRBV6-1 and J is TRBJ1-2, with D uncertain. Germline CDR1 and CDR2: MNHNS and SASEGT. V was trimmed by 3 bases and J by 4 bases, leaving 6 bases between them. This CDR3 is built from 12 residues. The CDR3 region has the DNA TGTGCCAGCAGTGACGAACGCTATGGCTACACCTTC. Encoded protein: CASSDERYGYTF.

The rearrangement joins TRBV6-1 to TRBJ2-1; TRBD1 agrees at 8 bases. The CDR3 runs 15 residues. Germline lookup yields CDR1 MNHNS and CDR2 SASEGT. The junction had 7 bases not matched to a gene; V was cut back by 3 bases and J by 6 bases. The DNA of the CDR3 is TGTGCCAGCAGTGATCAGGACAGGGTGCCCAATGAGCAGTTCTTC. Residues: CASSDQDRVPNEQFF.

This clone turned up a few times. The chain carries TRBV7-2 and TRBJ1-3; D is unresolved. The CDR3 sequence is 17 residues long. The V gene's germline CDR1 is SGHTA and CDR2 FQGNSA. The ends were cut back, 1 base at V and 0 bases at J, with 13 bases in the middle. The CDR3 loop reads CASSLGQVSSSGNTIYF. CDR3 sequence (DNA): TGTGCCAGCAGCTTAGGGCAGGTCAGCAGCTCTGGAAACACCATATATTTT.

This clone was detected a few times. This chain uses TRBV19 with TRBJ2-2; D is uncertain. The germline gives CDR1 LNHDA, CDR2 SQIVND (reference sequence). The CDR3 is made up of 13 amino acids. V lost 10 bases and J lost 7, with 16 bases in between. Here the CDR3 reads CATSILKYGELFF. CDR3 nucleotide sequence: TGTGCCACATCGATCCTCAAGTACGGGGAGCTGTTTTTT. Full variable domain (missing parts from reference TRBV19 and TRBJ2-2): DGGITQSPKYLFRKEGQNVTLSCEQNLNHDAMYWYRQDPGQGLRLIYYSQIVNDFQKGDIAEGYSVSREKKESFPLTVTSAQKNPTAFYLCATSILKYGELFFGEGSRLTVL.

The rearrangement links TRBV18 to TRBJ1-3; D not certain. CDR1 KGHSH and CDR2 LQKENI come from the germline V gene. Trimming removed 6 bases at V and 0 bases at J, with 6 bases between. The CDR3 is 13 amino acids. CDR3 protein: CASSGSSGNTIYF. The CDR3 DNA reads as TGTGCCAGCTCCGGGAGCTCTGGAAACACCATATATTTT.